Presented here are 29 T cell receptor beta chains from one specimen sequenced in a study of cytomegalovirus exposure and HLA in healthy donors (dated by TCRdb to between 2016 and 2019). Receptors were amplified or captured by the immunoSEQ multiplex PCR assay. For the multiplex PCR, a mixture combining 60 forward primers for TCR Vbeta segments and 13 reverse primers for TCR Jbeta segments was used. Not all clones reach the TCRdb copy of this immuneACCESS table, which keeps in-frame sequences only. Checked studies attribute under half of the gap to unresolved V genes and leave the rest unexplained. For this sample there are approximately 170,000 clones; just over 75% appear just once. Of the sample, about 1.6% falls within the top ten clones. The material sequenced was PBMCs. These receptors were collected from a man aged 35-49 years in good health and CMV-seronegative.

The chain is built from TRBV27 and TRBJ1-1, with 7 bases lining up with TRBD1. Germline CDR1 reads MNHEY; CDR2 reads SMNVEV (reference sequence). Trimming cost V 4 bases and J 1 base; bases outside gene matches: 0. There are 13 residues in the CDR3. CDR3 sequence: CASSWDRNTEAFF. In DNA form, the CDR3 reads TGTGCCAGCAGTTGGGACAGGAACACTGAAGCTTTCTTT.

This clone showed up just once. The V and J genes are TRBV11-2 and TRBJ1-3, with unresolved D. Germline lookup yields CDR1 SGHAT and CDR2 FQNNGV. CDR3 length: 15 residues. The V end was cut by 3 bases, the J end by 0 bases, with 9 bases between. The CDR3 nucleotides are TGTGCCAGCAGCTTTAGCGGGAACTCTGGAAACACCATATATTTT. As protein: CASSFSGNSGNTIYF.

The J gene is TRBJ1-1, the V gene TRBV6-5; D call uncertain. Deletions cut 2 bases from V and 3 bases from J, with 7 bases between. Germline CDR1 reads MNHEY; CDR2 reads SVGAGI. This CDR3 region has 13 residues. The CDR3 coding sequence is TGTGCCAGCAGTTACACAAAAGACACTGAAGCTTTCTTT. This sequence encodes CASSYTKDTEAFF.

The V gene is TRBV11-1, the J gene TRBJ1-1, with 9 bases identical to TRBD1. The ends lost 5 bases at V and 5 bases at J; junction bases unmatched: 6. Per the germline V gene, CDR1 is SGHAT and CDR2 is FQDESV (reference sequence). CDR3 length: 14 residues. CDR3 residues: CASSPGQGWTEAFF. The CDR3, as DNA: TGTGCCAGCAGCCCGGGACAGGGATGGACTGAAGCTTTCTTT.

The chain has TRBV5-5 and TRBJ1-2; 7 positions agree with TRBD1. The CDR3 extends over 17 amino acids. Germline trimming cut 2 bases from V and 4 bases from J; bases unmatched to any gene: 14. CDR1 and CDR2 (germline): SGHKS, YYEKEE (reference sequence). CDR3 loop: CASSLMGPGQMIYGYTF. CDR3 DNA sequence: TGTGCCAGCAGCTTAATGGGGCCGGGACAGATGATCTATGGCTACACCTTC. Variable domain in full (rest from reference TRBV5-5 and TRBJ1-2): DAGVTQSPTHLIKTRGQQVTLRCSPISGHKSVSWYQQVLGQGPQFIFQYYEKEERGRGNFPDRFSARQFPNYSSELNVNALLLGDSALYLCASSLMGPGQMIYGYTFGSGTRLTVV.

The chain recombines TRBV11-2 with TRBJ2-7; D is perhaps TRBD1 (5 bases). The CDR3 totals 15 residues. V was cut by 5 bases and J by 3 bases, with 17 bases left in between. Germline V gene sequence: CDR1 SGHAT, CDR2 FQNNGV. CDR3 loop: CASSPATGALYEQYF. The CDR3 coding sequence is TGTGCCAGCAGCCCTGCTACAGGCGCTCTCTACGAGCAGTACTTC.

The rearrangement joins TRBV5-4 to TRBJ2-4, with D possibly TRBD2 on 5 matching bases. V gave up 1 base and J gave up 6 bases, with 11 bases separating them. Germline CDR1 and CDR2: SGHNT and YYREEE (reference sequence). The CDR3 sequence is 14 residues long. The CDR3 here is CASSLIREGNIQYF. As DNA, the CDR3 is TGTGCCAGCAGCTTGATACGGGAAGGAAACATTCAGTACTTC. The whole variable domain, remainder taken from reference TRBV5-4 and TRBJ2-4, is ETGVTQSPTHLIKTRGQQVTLRCSSQSGHNTVSWYQQALGQGPQFIFQYYREEENGRGNFPPRFSGLQFPNYSSELNVNALELDDSALYLCASSLIREGNIQYFGAGTRLSVL.

V is TRBV2 and J is TRBJ2-1; maybe TRBD2 (5 bases). The V and J ends lost 8 bases and 6 bases respectively, with 14 bases between them. The CDR3 runs 13 residues. In germline, CDR1 is SNHLY, CDR2 FYNNEI. This CDR3 reads CASLGRGGNEQFF. CDR3 DNA sequence: TGTGCCAGCCTAGGTCGGGGTGGCAATGAGCAGTTCTTC.

This clone was picked up a small number of times. The J gene is TRBJ1-2, the V gene TRBV30, with TRBD1 matching over 8 bases. After removal of 8 bases from V and 8 bases from J, the junction contained 16 bases not matched to a gene. CDR3 size: 14 residues. CDR1 and CDR2 (germline): GTSNPN, SVGIG (reference sequence). In nucleotides, the CDR3 is TGTGCCGGACTAGGACAGGGCTCCCCCTGGGGCTACACCTTC. Its translation: CAGLGQGSPWGYTF.

This chain joins TRBV6-5 and TRBJ2-7, with 8 bases identical to TRBD2. Germline V gene data show CDR1 as MNHEY and CDR2 as SVGAGI. The CDR3 runs 15 residues. J was trimmed by 4 bases and V by 6 bases; bases with no gene match: 11. CDR3 DNA sequence: TGTGCCAGCAGCCTGGGTCCCAGCGGGGGTTACGAGCAGTACTTC. Protein: CASSLGPSGGYEQYF.

This chain joins TRBV2 and TRBJ2-7; tentatively, D is TRBD2 (7 bases). The CDR3 extends over 14 amino acids. V dropped 5 bases and J dropped 6 bases, with 17 bases sitting between them. Germline CDR1 and CDR2: SNHLY and FYNNEI. The CDR3: CASSWRGLASEQYF. The CDR3 nucleotides read TGTGCCAGCAGTTGGCGGGGGCTGGCTTCCGAGCAGTACTTC.

For the CDR3, the DNA is TGTGCCATCAGTGGTGGGAGAGGAGGGAACACTGAAGCTTTCTTT. Its translation: CAISGGRGGNTEAFF. This chain joins TRBV10-3 and TRBJ1-1; unclear D gene. Trimming shortened V by 4 bases and J by 1 base, and 13 bases separated the two germline ends. This CDR3 region has 15 residues. From germline, CDR1 is ENHRY and CDR2 SYGVKD.

The V call is TRBV21-1, the J call TRBJ2-2; the D call TRBD2 from the table was never checked on the DNA. TRBV21-1 is an annotated pseudogene. The CDR3 loop spans 18 amino acids. The CDR3 DNA follows: TGTGCCAGCAGCAAAGGGGGCGTGGGGGGGTGCAACACCGGGGAGCTGTTTTTT. This encodes CASSKGGVGGCNTGELFF.

This clone was observed a single time. This chain uses TRBV6-1 with TRBJ2-3, with D possibly being TRBD1 (7 bases). The germline V and J ends were trimmed by 4 bases and 5 bases, with 13 bases remaining between them. The CDR3 spans 14 residues. CDR1 is MNHNS, CDR2 SASEGT, per germline. In nucleotides, the CDR3 is TGTGCCAGCAGTGTCCTGCAGGGGGGAGATACGCAGTATTTT. It yields the protein CASSVLQGGDTQYF.

This clone was seen only a few times. CDR3 coding DNA: TGTGCCACCGTGGACAGAGATGAAAAACTGTTTTTT. Translating it yields CATVDRDEKLFF. The V call is TRBV19, the J call TRBJ1-4; weak D call: TRBD1 (6 bases). Deletions cut 10 bases from V and 6 bases from J, with 12 bases between. Germline V gene sequence: CDR1 LNHDA, CDR2 SQIVND (reference sequence). This CDR3 has 12 residues.

V is TRBV6-1 and J is TRBJ2-3; 7 positions match TRBD1. The CDR3 is made up of 15 amino acids. The germline CDR1 and CDR2 sequences are MNHNS and SASEGT. The ends lost 3 bases at V and 5 bases at J; junction bases unmatched: 8. The CDR3, as DNA: TGTGCCAGCAGTGATTGGCGGAACAGGGGAGATACGCAGTATTTT. Protein product: CASSDWRNRGDTQYF.

V gene TRBV28 combines with J gene TRBJ2-7; TRBD1 agrees at 9 bases. The CDR3 loop spans 13 amino acids. Per the germline V gene, CDR1 is MDHEN and CDR2 is SYDVKM. After removal of 7 bases from V and 5 bases from J, the junction contained 6 bases not matched to a gene. CDR3 DNA sequence: TGTGCCAGCACGCGGGACAGGGACAACGAGCAGTACTTC. Translated: CASTRDRDNEQYF.

A few counts support this clone. The genes are TRBV10-3 and TRBJ1-2; weak D call: TRBD1 (5 bases). The germline V gene encodes CDR1 ENHRY and CDR2 SYGVKD. V lost 0 bases to trimming and J lost 6 bases, with 11 bases between them. The CDR3 totals 14 residues. CDR3 DNA: TGTGCCATCAGTGAGTCTGGGGGGAACCATGGCTACACCTTC. It encodes CAISESGGNHGYTF.

This clone appeared once. V usage is TRBV14 and J usage is TRBJ2-5, with 8 bases identical to TRBD1. The junction had 6 bases not matched to a gene; V was cut back by 4 bases and J by 2 bases. This CDR3 contains 15 residues. Germline CDR1 SGHDN, CDR2 FVKESK. The CDR3 DNA is TGTGCCAGCAGCCGAACGACAGGGGCTCAAGAGACCCAGTACTTC. It specifies CASSRTTGAQETQYF.

In DNA, the CDR3 is TGCGCCAGCAGCTTGGCCAGGCTAGCGGGTAGAGACCAAGAGACCCAGTACTTC. Its translation is CASSLARLAGRDQETQYF. The V call is TRBV5-1, the J call TRBJ2-5; 8 nucleotides line up with TRBD2. The CDR3 extends over 18 amino acids. V gave up 0 bases and J gave up 0 bases; unmatched junction bases: 10. Per the germline V gene, CDR1 is SGHRS and CDR2 is YFSETQ. The variable domain in full, completed from reference TRBV5-1 and TRBJ2-5, reads KAGVTQTPRYLIKTRGQQVTLSCSPISGHRSVSWYQQTPGQGLQFLFEYFSETQRNKGNFPGRFSGRQFSNSRSEMNVSTLELGDSALYLCASSLARLAGRDQETQYFGPGTRLLVL.

V and J are TRBV7-8 and TRBJ2-5, with TRBD2 matching over 10 bases. J was trimmed by 11 bases and V by 0 bases; bases with no gene match: 3. Germline assignment: CDR1 SGHVS and CDR2 FQNEAQ. The CDR3 extends over 13 amino acids. CDR3 nucleotides: TGTGCCAGCAGCTTAGCGCTAGCGGGGGAGCAGTACTTC. Amino acids: CASSLALAGEQYF.

The chain recombines TRBV5-4 with TRBJ2-7, with D possibly TRBD2 on 7 matching bases. CDR1 is SGHNT and CDR2 is YYREEE in the germline V gene (reference sequence). This CDR3 has 16 residues. V was clipped by 0 bases and J by 6 bases, with 19 bases between them. CDR3 bases: TGTGCCAGCAGCTTGGTGGGCGGGGGCCCGGGAGGCGAGCAGTACGTC. Its protein is CASSLVGGGPGGEQYV.

V and J are TRBV19 and TRBJ2-1; 9 bases fit TRBD1. The CDR3 is made up of 16 amino acids. The germline V gene encodes CDR1 LNHDA and CDR2 SQIVND (reference sequence). The junction had 18 bases not matched to a gene; V was cut back by 10 bases and J by 8 bases. CDR3 residues: CATLKDRGPTGDEQFF. The CDR3 coding sequence is TGTGCCACGCTAAAGGACAGGGGCCCTACTGGGGATGAGCAGTTCTTC. Complete variable domain (other parts from reference TRBV19 and TRBJ2-1): DGGITQSPKYLFRKEGQNVTLSCEQNLNHDAMYWYRQDPGQGLRLIYYSQIVNDFQKGDIAEGYSVSREKKESFPLTVTSAQKNPTAFYLCATLKDRGPTGDEQFFGPGTRLTVL.

This clone was counted a few times. V is TRBV30 and J is TRBJ1-3, with D unresolved. V was cut by 1 base and J by 0 bases, with 10 bases left in between. The CDR3 totals 15 residues. The germline V gene encodes CDR1 GTSNPN and CDR2 SVGIG (reference sequence). The chain's CDR3 is CAWSAQTLSGNTIYF. The DNA of the CDR3 is TGTGCCTGGAGTGCCCAGACACTCTCTGGAAACACCATATATTTT.

The chain links TRBV9 to TRBJ2-7, with D possibly TRBD2 on 6 matching bases. CDR1 is SGDLS, CDR2 YYNGEE, per germline. V was clipped by 4 bases and J by 3 bases, with 14 bases between them. CDR3 length equals 14 residues. The CDR3 reads CASSPGTLLYEQYF. DNA of the CDR3: TGTGCCAGCAGCCCCGGGACTCTGCTCTACGAGCAGTACTTC.

In this sample, this clone turned up a few times. The CDR3 here is CATSRDRGGAEAFF. CDR3 nucleotides: TGTGCCACCAGCAGAGATCGAGGCGGGGCTGAAGCTTTCTTT. The gene calls are TRBV15 and TRBJ1-1; no definite D call. The CDR3 length is 14 residues. The germline V gene has CDR1 LNHNV and CDR2 YYDKDF (reference sequence). Trimming took 0 bases from V and 6 from J, leaving 11 bases between them. The variable domain in full, with the rest retrieved from reference TRBV15 and TRBJ1-1, is DAMVIQNPRYQVTQFGKPVTLSCSQTLNHNVMYWYQQKSSQAPKLLFHYYDKDFNNEADTPDNFQSRRPNTSFCFLDIRSPGLGDTAMYLCATSRDRGGAEAFFGQGTRLTVV.

A word on this clone: The CDR3 does not close with the conserved phenylalanine or tryptophan, likely indicating a read error. The chain combines TRBV5-1 with TRBJ1-2, with 7 bases identical to TRBD1. V dropped 5 bases and J dropped 4; count of bases not matched to a gene: 11. Germline-derived CDR1 and CDR2 are SGHRS and YFSETQ. This CDR3 is 15 amino acids long. The CDR3 region has the DNA TGCGCCAGCAGTCCCCAGGGGGGAATCTCCTATGGCTACACCTGC. This translates into CASSPQGGISYGYTC.

The chain has TRBV9 and TRBJ2-1; perhaps TRBD2 as D (6 bases). The CDR3 covers 16 residues. Trimming left V 2 bases short and J 4 bases short, with 16 bases between. Germline loops: CDR1 SGDLS, CDR2 YYNGEE. The CDR3, as DNA: TGTGCCAGCAGCGTCTCTTTTACTAGCACGTACAATGAGCAGTTCTTC. Its protein is CASSVSFTSTYNEQFF.

V gene TRBV9 combines with J gene TRBJ2-2, with 11 bases aligning to TRBD2. Germline V lookup: CDR1 SGDLS, CDR2 YYNGEE. V was clipped by 3 bases and J by 6 bases; unmatched bases: 10. There are 17 residues in the CDR3. CDR3 region: CASSAQPLAGVPGELFF. CDR3 DNA: TGTGCCAGCAGCGCCCAACCACTAGCGGGAGTACCCGGGGAGCTGTTTTTT.